This record covers a single T cell receptor (beta chain). This entry is derived from a study of cytomegalovirus exposure and HLA in healthy donors. Germline V CDR1 and CDR2: WNHNN, SYGVQD (reference sequence). V was cut by 3 bases and J by 3 bases, with 9 bases left in between. The CDR3 covers 15 residues. Method: immunoSEQ multiplex PCR; TCRdb's copy keeps in-frame clones and lacks some. The top ten hold around 3.1% of the sample, which has 100,000 to 120,000 clones, about 85% seen once. This chain uses TRBV10-1 with TRBJ2-6; D gene unclear. The sequence was obtained from a woman aged 18-29 years in good health and CMV-seronegative. The sample comprised PBMCs. In DNA, the CDR3 is TGCGCCAGCAGTGAATCTGGGCGTGGGGCCAACGTCCTGACTTTC. Amino acid sequence: CASSESGRGANVLTF.